One TCR beta chain is described in this entry. Its target is unknown. The record originates from a study of identical twins. This CDR3 is 12 amino acids long. The junction had 9 bases not matched to a gene; V was cut back by 4 bases and J by 15 bases. CDR1 and CDR2 (germline): SGHRS, YFSETQ. Study-wide findings and caveats: Analyses of zero insertions could be partly confounded by invariant MAIT and iNKT cells. Fewer insertions marked abundant cord blood beta clonotypes; young adult naive trended weakly, memory not at all.

TCRdb redid the calling of the 5' RACE reads with MiXCR, one entry per CDR3 protein. The table includes approximately 620,000 distinct CDR3 sequences, more than 6.5% detected once. A further study also used this sample, focusing on yellow fever vaccine responses in identical twins.

What was sequenced was PBMCs. The chain couples TRBV5-1 to TRBJ2-4; 8 bases are shared with TRBD1. The receptor's source is a woman under 30 in good health. CDR3 sequence (DNA): TGCGCCAGCAGCCTGGACAGGGCGAGGTGGTACTTC. This sequence encodes CASSLDRARWYF.